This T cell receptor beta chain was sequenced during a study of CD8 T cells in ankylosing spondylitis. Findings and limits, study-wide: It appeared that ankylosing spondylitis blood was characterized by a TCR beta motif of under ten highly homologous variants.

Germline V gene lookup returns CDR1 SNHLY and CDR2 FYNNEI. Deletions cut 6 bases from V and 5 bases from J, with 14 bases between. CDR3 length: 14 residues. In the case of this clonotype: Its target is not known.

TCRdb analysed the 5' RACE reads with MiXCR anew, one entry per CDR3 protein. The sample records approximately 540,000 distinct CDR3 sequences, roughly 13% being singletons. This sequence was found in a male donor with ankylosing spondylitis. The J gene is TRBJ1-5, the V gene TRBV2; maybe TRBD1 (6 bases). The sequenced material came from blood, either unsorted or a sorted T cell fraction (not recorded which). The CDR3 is CASSVGARDQPQHF. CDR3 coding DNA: TGTGCCAGCAGCGTGGGGGCGAGGGATCAGCCCCAGCATTTT.